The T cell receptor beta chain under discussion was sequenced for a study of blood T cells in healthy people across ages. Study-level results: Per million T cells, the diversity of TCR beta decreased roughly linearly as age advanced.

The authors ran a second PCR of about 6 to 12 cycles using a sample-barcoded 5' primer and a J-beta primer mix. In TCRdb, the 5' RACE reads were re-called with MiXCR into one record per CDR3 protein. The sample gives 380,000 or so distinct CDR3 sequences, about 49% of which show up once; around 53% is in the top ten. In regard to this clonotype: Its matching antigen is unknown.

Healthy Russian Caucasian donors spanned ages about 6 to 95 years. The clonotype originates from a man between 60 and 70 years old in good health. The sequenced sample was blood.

CDR3 sequence: CASSYLAGSWSYEQYF. As DNA, the CDR3 is TGTGCCAGCAGTTACTTGGCAGGGAGTTGGTCCTACGAGCAGTACTTC. The V and J genes are TRBV6-5 and TRBJ2-7; tentatively, D is TRBD1 or TRBD2 (5 bases each). V was trimmed by 1 base and J by 1 base, leaving 14 bases between them. CDR1 is MNHEY, CDR2 SVGAGI, per germline. There are 16 residues in the CDR3.